These 26 T cell receptor beta chains were sequenced from one sample in a study of spatial heterogeneity in lung cancer. One entry per CDR3 protein, called by TCRdb with MiXCR from the 5' RACE reads. The sample holds roughly 120,000 distinct CDR3 sequences; approximately 12% are singletons and the top ten take 16%. As to time point: blood at routine non-recurrence follow-up after resection. Material for sequencing was whole RNA from tumor, nontumor lung or frozen PBMC, left unsorted. The specimen comprised PBMCs, sampled at follow-up. The receptors were gathered from a male donor with early-stage non-small cell lung cancer.

In this sample, this clonotype turned up a few times. J is TRBJ2-2 and V is TRBV20-1, with TRBD2 matching over 9 bases. Per the germline V gene, CDR1 is DFQATT and CDR2 is SNEGSKA (reference sequence). Losses at the gene ends were 6 bases for V and 11 bases for J; bases not matched to a gene: 13. CDR3 length: 14 amino acids. The CDR3 loop is CSAAPGTSPRELFF. Written as DNA, the CDR3 is TGCAGTGCGGCTCCCGGGACTAGCCCAAGAGAGCTGTTTTTT.

This clonotype turned up a few times. The chain joins TRBV28 to TRBJ1-6; D unclear. V lost 3 bases, J lost 2 bases, and 11 bases lay in between. CDR3 length equals 16 residues. Looked up from germline, CDR1 is MDHEN and CDR2 is SYDVKM. The CDR3 sequence: CASSFMAAAYNSPLHF. CDR3 DNA sequence: TGTGCCAGCAGTTTTATGGCAGCTGCCTATAATTCACCCCTCCACTTT.

The chain links TRBV7-8 to TRBJ1-6; maybe TRBD1 (5 bases). CDR3 length equals 15 residues. Germline CDR1 SGHVS, CDR2 FQNEAQ. Trimming stripped 7 bases from V and 5 bases from J, with 15 bases between. The CDR3 here is CASNRRGGHNSPLHF. The CDR3 DNA reads as TGTGCCAGCAACCGTCGGGGGGGTCATAATTCACCCCTCCACTTT.

This clonotype was recorded at least ten times. The rearrangement links TRBV5-1 to TRBJ2-1, with D possibly being TRBD1 (5 bases). Germline V gene lookup returns CDR1 SGHRS and CDR2 YFSETQ. The CDR3 sequence is 12 residues long. Trimming removed 5 bases from V and 11 bases from J, with 14 bases in between. CDR3 coding DNA: TGCGCCAGCAGGGAAGGGGAACTAAAGCAGTTCTTC. It yields the protein CASREGELKQFF.

This chain joins TRBV3-1 and TRBJ1-6; the D gene is possibly TRBD1 (6 bases). Germline V gene data show CDR1 as LGHDT and CDR2 as YNNKEL (reference sequence). Trimming removed 4 bases at V and 7 bases at J, with 11 bases between. CDR3 length: 14 residues. The CDR3 reads CASSPGQTNSPLHF. In DNA form, the CDR3 reads TGTGCCAGCAGCCCTGGACAGACAAATTCACCCCTCCACTTT. Full variable domain (rest looked up from reference TRBV3-1 and TRBJ1-6): DTAVSQTPKYLVTQMGNDKSIKCEQNLGHDTMYWYKQDSKKFLKIMFSYNNKELIINETVPNRFSPKSPDKAHLNLHINSLELGDSAVYFCASSPGQTNSPLHFGNGTRLTVT.

The chain recombines TRBV3-1 with TRBJ2-7; D unclear. Trimming took 5 bases from V and 11 from J, leaving 19 bases between them. The CDR3 is 13 residues long. Germline loops: CDR1 LGHDT, CDR2 YNNKEL (reference sequence). The CDR3 DNA reads as TGTGCCAGCAGCGGAAACGAGATTGAGCCGAAGTACTTC. This translates into CASSGNEIEPKYF.

This clonotype was seen at least ten times. The chain links TRBV5-6 to TRBJ2-1, with TRBD2 matching 7 bases. V shed 4 bases, J shed 4 bases, and the junction held 17 bases outside the gene matches. This CDR3 comprises 18 residues. From germline, CDR1 is SGHDT and CDR2 YYEEEE. CDR3 sequence: CASSPRYQWGGGYNEQFF. The CDR3 nucleotides read TGTGCCAGCAGCCCGAGATACCAATGGGGCGGGGGATACAATGAGCAGTTCTTC.

This clonotype was found a few times. The chain has TRBV7-8 and TRBJ2-7, with 12 bases that match TRBD1. Germline CDR1 reads SGHVS; CDR2 reads FQNEAQ. CDR3 size: 15 residues. J was trimmed by 13 bases and V by 1 base; bases with no gene match: 11. The CDR3 loop reads CASSLGRDRGLGYYF. The CDR3 DNA reads TGTGCCAGCAGCTTAGGTCGGGACAGGGGGCTAGGGTATTACTTC.

The chain combines TRBV9 with TRBJ2-1; maybe TRBD1 (6 bases). The V gene's germline CDR1 is SGDLS and CDR2 YYNGEE. Deletions cut 0 bases from V and 4 bases from J, with 11 bases between. This CDR3 has 15 residues. CDR3 sequence reads: CASSVAGVRYNEQFF. In DNA form, the CDR3 reads TGTGCCAGCAGCGTAGCAGGGGTACGGTACAATGAGCAGTTCTTC.

CDR3 region: CATSSPDLLSTDTQYF. The CDR3 DNA is TGTGCCACCTCGTCCCCGGACCTTCTGAGCACAGATACGCAGTATTTT. V usage is TRBV28 and J usage is TRBJ2-3, with D uncertain. Trimming shortened V by 10 bases and J by 0 bases, and 20 bases separated the two germline ends. Germline assignment: CDR1 MDHEN and CDR2 SYDVKM. CDR3 length equals 16 residues. Using reference TRBV28 and TRBJ2-3 for the parts outside the CDR3, the full variable domain is DVKVTQSSRYLVKRTGEKVFLECVQDMDHENMFWYRQDPGLGLRLIYFSYDVKMKEKGDIPEGYSVSREKKERFSLILESASTNQTSMYLCATSSPDLLSTDTQYFGPGTRLTVL.

This clonotype was observed a few times. The chain is built from TRBV4-1 and TRBJ1-1; a weak D match, TRBD1 (5 bases). The V gene lost 1 base and the J gene lost 4 bases, with 13 bases spanning the gap. Germline V gives CDR1 MGHRA, CDR2 YSYEKL. The CDR3 runs 15 residues. The CDR3 reads CASSQGGRVATEAFF. The CDR3 DNA follows: TGCGCCAGCAGCCAAGGGGGCAGGGTTGCCACTGAAGCTTTCTTT.

CDR3 DNA sequence: TGTGCCAGCAGGAAAGGAGTAGATGCGACCCAGTACTTC. This encodes CASRKGVDATQYF. The V gene is TRBV7-2, the J gene TRBJ2-5; D gene unclear. The CDR3 is 13 residues long. Germline V gene data show CDR1 as SGHTA and CDR2 as FQGNSA. With 6 bases removed from V and 7 bases from J, the gap between germline ends came to 15 bases. The whole variable domain, filled in from reference TRBV7-2 and TRBJ2-5, reads GAGVSQSPSNKVTEKGKDVELRCDPISGHTALYWYRQSLGQGLEFLIYFQGNSAPDKSGLPSDRFSAERTGGSVSTLTIQRTQQEDSAVYLCASRKGVDATQYFGPGTRLLVL.

This clonotype was counted ten times or more. V and J are TRBV29-1 and TRBJ2-5, with D tentatively TRBD1 or TRBD2 (5 bases each). The CDR3 spans 15 residues. The germline gives CDR1 SQVTM, CDR2 ANQGSEA. The V end was cut by 7 bases, the J end by 5 bases, with 23 bases between. Here the CDR3 reads CSASTAAGSGETQYF. CDR3 nucleotide sequence: TGCAGCGCCTCAACGGCGGCAGGGTCGGGGGAGACCCAGTACTTC.

V is TRBV5-1 and J is TRBJ1-1; TRBD1 is a possible D gene (6 bases). Deletions cut 1 base from V and 1 base from J, with 8 bases between. The CDR3 contains 14 residues. From germline, CDR1 is SGHRS and CDR2 YFSETQ. CDR3 residues: CASSLWGRNTEAFF. The DNA for the CDR3 is TGCGCCAGCAGCTTGTGGGGGCGGAACACTGAAGCTTTCTTT.

This clonotype was seen more than once but under ten times. The J gene is TRBJ2-7, the V gene TRBV27; D gene ambiguous. This CDR3 comprises 15 residues. V lost 0 bases to trimming and J lost 0 bases, with 9 bases between them. Germline CDR1 is MNHEY and CDR2 is SMNVEV (reference sequence). This CDR3 is CASSLSRSPSYEQYF. The CDR3 DNA is TGTGCCAGCAGTTTATCGAGATCGCCCTCCTACGAGCAGTACTTC.

This clonotype came up many times. This chain uses TRBV4-1 with TRBJ1-5, with 8 bases lining up with TRBD1. J was trimmed by 6 bases and V by 0 bases; bases with no gene match: 7. The CDR3 runs 16 residues. Germline CDR1 reads MGHRA; CDR2 reads YSYEKL. The CDR3 nucleotides read TGCGCCAGCAGCCAAGAAGGGCAGGGGGCGATTCAGCCCCAGCATTTT. Encoded protein: CASSQEGQGAIQPQHF.

This clonotype came up a few times. The chain is built from TRBV10-3 and TRBJ2-6, with TRBD1 identical over 7 bases. The CDR3 runs to 15 residues. The germline CDR1 and CDR2 sequences are ENHRY and SYGVKD. The ends lost 10 bases at V and 0 bases at J; junction bases unmatched: 6. CDR3 residues: CASRQGLSGANVLTF. CDR3 nucleotide sequence: TGTGCCAGCCGACAGGGCCTCTCTGGGGCCAACGTCCTGACTTTC.

This clonotype was seen ten or more times. The rearrangement links TRBV20-1 to TRBJ2-7, with unresolved D. Trimming took off 2 bases at V and 5 bases at J, with 13 bases between the two ends. The germline V gene encodes CDR1 DFQATT and CDR2 SNEGSKA (reference sequence). The CDR3 covers 13 residues. The CDR3 sequence is CSARPPPGDEQYF. In nucleotides, the CDR3 is TGCAGTGCTAGACCGCCCCCGGGCGACGAGCAGTACTTC.

This clonotype turned up a few times. The genes are TRBV6-2 or TRBV6-3 and TRBJ2-3; 11 nucleotides agree with TRBD2. This CDR3 spans 13 amino acids. CDR1 MNHEY and CDR2 SVGEGT come from the germline V gene. The V and J ends lost 5 bases and 8 bases, in that order; junction bases with no gene match: 3. For the CDR3, the DNA is TGTGCCAGCAGTGCCGGGACTAGCGGTACGCAGTATTTT. This codes for CASSAGTSGTQYF.

This rearrangement joins TRBV7-2 to TRBJ2-4; 14 bases line up with TRBD2. The J segment lost 5 bases and the V segment lost 2 bases, leaving 2 bases of the junction unmatched. Germline lookup yields CDR1 SGHTA and CDR2 FQGNSA. The CDR3 sequence is 16 residues long. CDR3 protein: CASSLWGLAGENIQYF. CDR3 in DNA: TGTGCCAGCAGCTTATGGGGACTAGCGGGGGAAAACATTCAGTACTTC.

Many counts were recorded for this clonotype. The J gene is TRBJ2-3, the V gene TRBV30, with 7 positions matching TRBD2. Trimming at V came to 2 bases and at J to 9 bases, leaving 17 bases not matched to a gene. Germline lookup yields CDR1 GTSNPN and CDR2 SVGIG (reference sequence). The CDR3 is 16 residues long. CDR3 DNA sequence: TGTGCCTGGAGTCCACACGGACTAGTGTGGGGTAGGACGCAGTATTTT. It is translated as CAWSPHGLVWGRTQYF.

The chain has TRBV10-3 and TRBJ2-1; D is uncertain. Trimming pared 6 bases from V and 8 bases from J, leaving 8 bases between. Germline lookup yields CDR1 ENHRY and CDR2 SYGVKD. The CDR3 is 11 amino acids. The CDR3 bases are TGTGCCATCAGCAATCGGGATGAGCAGTTCTTC. It yields the protein CAISNRDEQFF.

This clonotype appeared a few times. The V gene is TRBV3-1, the J gene TRBJ1-4, with 8 positions matching TRBD1. Per germline, CDR1 LGHDT and CDR2 YNNKEL (reference sequence). V was pared by 5 bases and J by 4 bases, with 6 bases of the junction left unmatched. The CDR3 has 15 amino acids. The CDR3 coding sequence is TGTGCCAGCAGCACCCGGACAGGGATTAATGAAAAACTGTTTTTT. Protein sequence: CASSTRTGINEKLFF.

The chain is built from TRBV28 and TRBJ1-5, with 11 bases lining up with TRBD1. The V gene's germline CDR1 is MDHEN and CDR2 SYDVKM. J was trimmed by 4 bases and V by 6 bases; bases with no gene match: 8. This CDR3 has 16 residues. The CDR3 DNA reads TGTGCCAGCAGAGATGCGGGACAGGGGGGTAATCAGCCCCAGCATTTT. Translation gives CASRDAGQGGNQPQHF.

CDR3 DNA: TGTGCCATCAGTGAACAGGGGACGTCGACTTTCTTT. As protein: CAISEQGTSTFF. The rearrangement uses TRBV10-3 and TRBJ1-1; 7 bases map to TRBD1. The CDR3 runs 12 residues. Germline lookup yields CDR1 ENHRY and CDR2 SYGVKD. V gave up 3 bases and J gave up 12 bases; unmatched junction bases: 7.

The V gene is TRBV5-8, the J gene TRBJ1-2, with D maybe TRBD1 (5 bases). The CDR3 is 15 residues long. Germline CDR1 SGHTS, CDR2 YDEGEE. V lost 0 bases and J 0 bases, leaving 9 bases between the germline ends. CDR3 amino acids: CASSLGDGSNYGYTF. The CDR3 nucleotides are TGTGCCAGCAGCTTGGGGGACGGCTCTAACTATGGCTACACCTTC.